A selection of T cell receptor beta chains follows, all from one sample in a study of T cells after yellow fever vaccination. TCRdb fed the 5' RACE reads into MiXCR, producing one record per CDR3 protein. The table has hundreds of thousands of distinct CDR3 sequences, 8.7% seen once. This specimen was PBMCs, taken on the day of the first yellow fever vaccination. The source is a man aged 18 to 29 who received the YFV17D yellow fever vaccine. Both conserved end residues are part of each CDR3. Fields, in order: CDR3 length, J gene, clone size, D gene, V gene, CDR3 DNA, CDR3 protein. D genes are given only for firm matches. For some rows the clone size is stated as once, few or many, or as a class when expanded; others skip it.

length: 13; J: TRBJ2-2; size: few; D: .; V: TRBV29-1; DNA: TGCAGCGTTGAAGATGGGGGCGGGGGGGAGCTGTTTTTT; CDR3: CSVEDGGGGELFF
length: 17; J: TRBJ2-5; size: .; D: .; V: TRBV4-1; DNA: TGCGCCAGCAGCCAAGGGTCTGGGCGCGGGGTCCAAGAGACCCAGTACTTC; CDR3: CASSQGSGRGVQETQYF
length: 14; J: TRBJ2-1; size: many; D: .; V: TRBV12-3/TRBV12-4; DNA: TGTGCCAGCAAGAGAGGTCCCGTGTACAATGAGCAGTTCTTC; CDR3: CASKRGPVYNEQFF
length: 17; J: TRBJ2-1; size: few; D: TRBD2; V: TRBV5-1; DNA: TGCGCCAGCAGCTTCGGACTAGCGGGGGCAGATTACAATGAGCAGTTCTTC; CDR3: CASSFGLAGADYNEQFF
length: 14; J: TRBJ2-1; size: few; D: .; V: TRBV18; DNA: TGTGCCAGCTCAACGTCGAGCTCCTACAATGAGCAGTTCTTC; CDR3: CASSTSSSYNEQFF
length: 16; J: TRBJ1-5; size: few; D: TRBD1; V: TRBV7-9; DNA: TGTGCCAGCAGCCGGACAGGGGGTTATAGCAATCAGCCCCAGCATTTT; CDR3: CASSRTGGYSNQPQHF
length: 15; J: TRBJ2-5; size: .; D: TRBD2; V: TRBV7-9; DNA: TGTGCCAGCAGCTTATCAGCGGGGCTACAAGAGACCCAGTACTTC; CDR3: CASSLSAGLQETQYF
length: 18; J: TRBJ1-6; size: .; D: TRBD1; V: TRBV7-6; DNA: TGTGCCAGCAGCCCAGGGGGCAGGGTGGTTCTCCAGAATTCACCCCTCCACTTT; CDR3: CASSPGGRVVLQNSPLHF
length: 12; J: TRBJ2-1; size: few; D: TRBD1; V: TRBV15; DNA: TGTGCCACCAGCACCACAGGGGGTCGTCAGTTCTTC; CDR3: CATSTTGGRQFF
length: 12; J: TRBJ2-3; size: .; D: .; V: TRBV19; DNA: TGTGCGAGTACTAGCCGCACAGATACGCAGTATTTT; CDR3: CASTSRTDTQYF
length: 16; J: TRBJ2-3; size: .; D: .; V: TRBV3-1; DNA: TGTGCCAGCAGCCAAGAAGCGAGCTCTAGCACAGATACGCAGTATTTT; CDR3: CASSQEASSSTDTQYF
length: 12; J: TRBJ2-7; size: few; D: .; V: TRBV29-1; DNA: TGCAGCGTTGAAGGACAGTCCTACGAGCAGTACTTC; CDR3: CSVEGQSYEQYF
length: 12; J: TRBJ2-3; size: .; D: .; V: TRBV28; DNA: TGTGCCAGCAGTCCCAAGTTCGATACGCAGTATTTT; CDR3: CASSPKFDTQYF
length: 17; J: TRBJ2-1; size: .; D: TRBD2; V: TRBV7-2; DNA: TGTGCCAGCAGCTTAAAAGTTGTGGGGGGGACGAGTAATGAGCAGTTCTTC; CDR3: CASSLKVVGGTSNEQFF
length: 12; J: TRBJ2-5; size: many; D: .; V: TRBV20-1; DNA: TGCAGTGCTTGGGACTTTCAAGAGACCCAGTACTTC; CDR3: CSAWDFQETQYF
length: 16; J: TRBJ1-5; size: few; D: .; V: TRBV6-2/TRBV6-3; DNA: TGTGCCCCTAAGGGGAGCGGGGGCGGCGGCAATCAGCCCCAGCATTTT; CDR3: CAPKGSGGGGNQPQHF
length: 18; J: TRBJ2-1; size: .; D: TRBD2; V: TRBV24-1; DNA: TGTGCCACCAGTGATTTGGGCCCCGCGATCGGGGGGGTTTATGAGCAGTTCTTC; CDR3: CATSDLGPAIGGVYEQFF
length: 17; J: TRBJ1-6; size: few; D: .; V: TRBV4-1; DNA: TGCGCCAGCAGCCCCGCTCCCGGGATCTCCTATAATTCACCCCTCCACTTT; CDR3: CASSPAPGISYNSPLHF
length: 12; J: TRBJ1-2; size: .; D: .; V: TRBV19; DNA: TGTGCCAGTAGTCCGCGGCGTGATGGCTACACCTTC; CDR3: CASSPRRDGYTF
length: 19; J: TRBJ2-1; size: .; D: .; V: TRBV5-1; DNA: TGCGCCAGCAGCTTTTCAGTTGTTAATTCTTTGGCCACAGGTTATGAGCAGTTCTTC; CDR3: CASSFSVVNSLATGYEQFF
length: 15; J: TRBJ2-1; size: .; D: TRBD2; V: TRBV12-3/TRBV12-4; DNA: TGTGCCAGCAGCTCCGGGACTAGCTTATCGAATGAGCAGTTCTTC; CDR3: CASSSGTSLSNEQFF
length: 15; J: TRBJ2-1; size: .; D: TRBD2; V: TRBV5-4; DNA: TGTGCCAGCAGCCCGACTAGCGGGGATAACAATGAGCAGTTCTTC; CDR3: CASSPTSGDNNEQFF
length: 13; J: TRBJ2-5; size: once; D: .; V: TRBV28; DNA: TGTGCCAGCAGTCGACAGATTTTGGAGACCCAGTACTTC; CDR3: CASSRQILETQYF
length: 15; J: TRBJ1-1; size: few; D: TRBD1; V: TRBV12-3/TRBV12-4; DNA: TGTGCCAGCAGGCCAACCGGGACAGGGGTTACTGAAGCTTTCTTT; CDR3: CASRPTGTGVTEAFF